Given below is one T cell receptor beta chain in context. Its target is not known. This specimen comes from a study of shared clonotypes between healthy human individuals. About the study: Used for every donor were three CD4 naive, three CD4 memory, two CD8 naive and one CD8 memory plate.

Findings and limits, study-wide: Shared across a few donors were roughly 5% of the naive CD4 clonotypes. The small donor group covered limited genetic and exposure diversity.

CDR1 is SGHRS and CDR2 is YFSETQ in the germline V gene. This CDR3 is built from 16 residues. Trimming cost V 4 bases and J 0 bases; bases outside gene matches: 7. Sorted-subset replicate PCR reactions contained 200 to 250 ng DNA, corresponding to about 30,000 T cell genomes. Method: immunoSEQ multiplex PCR; TCRdb's copy keeps in-frame clones and lacks some. This repertoire shows 2 million to 2.5 million clones, 85% to 95% found once; its top ten account for approximately 0.41%. The source of this sequence is a man in his late teens or twenties in good health. Some clones in this sample may be carry-over from other donors' samples. Sequenced material: naive CD4+ T cells from PBMCs. The subset: CD45RA+ positively selected. This chain links TRBV5-1 with TRBJ2-1; 7 positions agree with TRBD1. DNA of the CDR3: TGCGCCAGCAGCAACTTCCGGGACAGCTCCTACAATGAGCAGTTCTTC. As protein: CASSNFRDSSYNEQFF. Based on the CDR3 plus reference TRBV5-1 and TRBJ2-1, the full variable domain is KAGVTQTPRYLIKTRGQQVTLSCSPISGHRSVSWYQQTPGQGLQFLFEYFSETQRNKGNFPGRFSGRQFSNSRSEMNVSTLELGDSALYLCASSNFRDSSYNEQFFGPGTRLTVL.